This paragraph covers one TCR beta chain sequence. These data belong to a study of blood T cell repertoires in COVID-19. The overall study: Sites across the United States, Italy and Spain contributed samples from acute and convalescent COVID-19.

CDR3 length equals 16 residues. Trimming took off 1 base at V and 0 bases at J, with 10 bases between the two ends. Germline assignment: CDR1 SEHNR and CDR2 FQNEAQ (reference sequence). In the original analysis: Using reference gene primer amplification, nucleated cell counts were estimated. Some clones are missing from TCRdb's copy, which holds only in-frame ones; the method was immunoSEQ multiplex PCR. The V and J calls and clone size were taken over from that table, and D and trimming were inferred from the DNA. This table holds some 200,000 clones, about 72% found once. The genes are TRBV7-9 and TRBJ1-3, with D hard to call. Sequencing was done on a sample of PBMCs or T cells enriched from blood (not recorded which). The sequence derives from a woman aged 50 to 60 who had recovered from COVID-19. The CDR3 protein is CASSLVQSSSGNTIYF. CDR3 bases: TGTGCCAGCAGCTTAGTACAGTCCAGCTCTGGAAACACCATATATTTT.